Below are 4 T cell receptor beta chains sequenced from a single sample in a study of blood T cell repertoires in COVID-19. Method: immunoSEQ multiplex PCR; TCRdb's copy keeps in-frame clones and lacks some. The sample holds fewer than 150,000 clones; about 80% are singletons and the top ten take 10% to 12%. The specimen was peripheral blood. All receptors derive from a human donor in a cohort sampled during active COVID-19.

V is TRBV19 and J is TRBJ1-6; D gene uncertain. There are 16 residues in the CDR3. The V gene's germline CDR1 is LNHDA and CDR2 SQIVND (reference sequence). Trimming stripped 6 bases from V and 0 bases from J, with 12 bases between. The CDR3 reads CASSDSPGSYNSPLHF. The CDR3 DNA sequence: TGTGCCAGTAGCGATTCTCCGGGCTCCTATAATTCACCCCTCCACTTT.

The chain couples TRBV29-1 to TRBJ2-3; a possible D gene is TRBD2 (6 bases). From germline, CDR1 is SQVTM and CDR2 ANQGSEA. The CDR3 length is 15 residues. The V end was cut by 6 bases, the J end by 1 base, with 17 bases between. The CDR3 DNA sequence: TGCAGCGTACACCTTGGCGGGGCCGGCACAGATACGCAGTATTTT. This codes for CSVHLGGAGTDTQYF.

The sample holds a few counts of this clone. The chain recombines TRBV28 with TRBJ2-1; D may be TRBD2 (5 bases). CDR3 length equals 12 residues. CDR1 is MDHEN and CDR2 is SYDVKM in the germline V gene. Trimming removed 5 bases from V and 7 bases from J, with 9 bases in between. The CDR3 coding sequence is TGTGCCAGCAGTCCGCCGGGGAATGAGCAGTTCTTC. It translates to CASSPPGNEQFF.

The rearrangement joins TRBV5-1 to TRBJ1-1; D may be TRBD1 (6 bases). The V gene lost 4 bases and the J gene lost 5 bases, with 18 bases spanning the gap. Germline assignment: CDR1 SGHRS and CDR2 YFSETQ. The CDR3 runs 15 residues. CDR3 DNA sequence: TGCGCCAGCAGCGTTACGGACAGCCCGGGTACTGAAGCTTTCTTT. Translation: CASSVTDSPGTEAFF.